Listed below are T cell receptor beta chains from one sample, sequenced in a study of response to subunit inactivated influenza vaccine. Via MiXCR, TCRdb re-called the RT-PCR reads, giving one row per CDR3 protein. This sample has just under 550,000 distinct CDR3 sequences, with less than 25% found just once. The data also belong to a second study, concerning T cells expressing NK-cell markers.

The starting material was CD4+ T cells sorted from PBMCs, obtained about 12 days after vaccination. The receptors stem from a man in his fifties or sixties who received an inactivated influenza vaccine. CDR3s include the opening cysteine and the closing phenylalanine or tryptophan. Fields, in order: V gene, clone size, J gene, CDR3 length, D gene, CDR3 protein, CDR3 DNA. The D gene is left open where the match is weak. Size values are once, few and many counts, or a class for expanded clones, and some rows have none.

TRBV27	-	TRBJ2-1	19	TRBD2	CASSSRLAGVQISYNEQFF	TGTGCCAGCAGTTCCAGACTAGCGGGGGTACAAATTTCCTACAATGAGCAGTTCTTC
TRBV7-2	-	TRBJ2-1	16	TRBD2	CASSSRLAESYNEQFF	TGTGCCAGCAGCTCACGACTAGCGGAATCCTACAATGAGCAGTTCTTC
TRBV7-8	many	TRBJ2-1	15	-	CASSLVGQGGNEQFF	TGTGCCAGCAGCTTAGTAGGCCAGGGCGGCAATGAGCAGTTCTTC
TRBV6-2/TRBV6-3	-	TRBJ1-5	18	TRBD1	CASTRDRERIGDTQPQHF	TGTGCCAGCACTCGGGACAGGGAGCGCATCGGGGACACTCAGCCCCAGCATTTT
TRBV11-2	-	TRBJ1-4	16	-	CASSRGRPGGHEKLFF	TGTGCCAGCAGCCGGGGGAGACCCGGGGGACATGAAAAACTGTTTTTT
TRBV7-2	few	TRBJ2-1	15	TRBD2	CASSSRLAGEGEQFF	TGTGCCAGCAGCTCCCGACTAGCGGGAGAGGGTGAGCAGTTCTTC
TRBV18	few	TRBJ2-7	15	TRBD2	CASSRTAGRAYEQYF	TGTGCCAGCTCACGTACAGCGGGACGAGCCTACGAGCAGTACTTC
TRBV5-1	-	TRBJ2-7	15	-	CASSLASGQAYEQYF	TGCGCCAGCAGCTTGGCAAGCGGACAAGCCTACGAGCAGTACTTC
TRBV2	-	TRBJ2-1	13	-	CASSLYNFNEQFF	TGTGCCAGCAGTCTATATAACTTTAACGAGCAGTTCTTC
TRBV5-1	few	TRBJ1-2	13	-	CASSLAGKEGYTF	TGCGCCAGCAGCTTGGCCGGGAAGGAAGGCTACACCTTC
TRBV7-9	few	TRBJ1-2	13	-	CASSLASGVGYTF	TGTGCCAGCAGCTTAGCGTCGGGGGTTGGCTACACCTTC
TRBV11-2	-	TRBJ2-1	19	TRBD2	CASSLVPHKLAGGLDEQFF	TGTGCCAGCAGCTTAGTCCCCCATAAACTAGCGGGGGGTCTCGATGAGCAGTTCTTC
TRBV5-1	many	TRBJ2-7	14	-	CASSFISTGSEQYF	TGCGCCAGCAGCTTTATATCGACAGGATCCGAGCAGTACTTC
TRBV4-2	-	TRBJ2-1	15	-	CASSQESVARHEQFF	TGTGCCAGCAGCCAAGAATCCGTGGCCCGGCATGAGCAGTTCTTC
TRBV4-3	-	TRBJ1-3	16	TRBD1	CASSQDYPEGANTIYF	TGCGCCAGCAGCCAAGATTATCCCGAGGGGGCCAACACCATATATTTT
TRBV20-1	-	TRBJ2-7	14	TRBD1	CSARAGQGNFGQYF	TGCAGTGCTAGAGCAGGACAGGGAAACTTCGGGCAGTACTTC
TRBV15	-	TRBJ2-3	12	-	CATSRDPGTQYF	TGTGCCACCAGCAGAGATCCGGGTACGCAGTATTTT
TRBV19	-	TRBJ2-7	13	-	CASKGGDFGEQYF	TGTGCCAGTAAAGGGGGGGACTTTGGAGAGCAGTACTTC